This TCR beta chain was obtained from a study of T cell responses to AZD1222 COVID-19 vaccine. J gave up 6 bases and V 1 base, and 11 bases lay outside the gene matches. This CDR3 comprises 17 residues. Germline assignment: CDR1 SGHVS and CDR2 FQNEAQ. Measured with immunoSEQ multiplex PCR; TCRdb has only the in-frame clones, and not every one. Of roughly 99,000 clones listed, roughly nine tenths are singletons. Concerning this clone: Its antigen is undetermined.

Points from the study as a whole: As reported, nearly half of all spike-specific TCRs target variant regions that are unmutated. Baseline serology detected seropositivity in only six AZD1222 recipients.

The source of this sequence is an adult who received the AZD1222 COVID-19 vaccine. The chain couples TRBV7-8 to TRBJ2-3; 9 bases match TRBD2. This sample comprised peripheral blood, obtained 28 days after the second AZD1222 dose. CDR3 in amino acids: CASSLGRLAALADTQYF. DNA of the CDR3: TGTGCCAGCAGCTTAGGGAGACTAGCGGCTCTAGCGGATACGCAGTATTTT. Together with reference TRBV7-8 and TRBJ2-3, the CDR3 gives the full variable domain: GAGVSQSPRYKVAKRGQDVALRCDPISGHVSLFWYQQALGQGPEFLTYFQNEAQLDKSGLPSDRFFAERPEGSVSTLKIQRTQQEDSAVYLCASSLGRLAALADTQYFGPGTRLTVL.